The source of this T cell receptor beta chain is a study of shared clonotypes between healthy human individuals (dated by TCRdb to 2019 to 2021). With respect to the entire study: The cohort included three men and two women between 18 and 49 years of age. Per donor, three plates each were used for CD4 naive and CD4 memory, two for CD8 naive, and one for CD8 memory. Blood TCR repertoires of roughly five healthy adults were deeply sequenced to estimate repertoire size and the extent of clonotype sharing between individuals. Libraries were prepared and TCR repertoires were sequenced by different laboratories using diverse techniques, in order to increase sequencing depth and limit assay-specific biases. Each donor's leukapheresis produced roughly between roughly 0.85 and 9.5 billion PBMCs. The paper's findings and limits, for the study overall: The small number of donors limited the genetic and exposure-history diversity represented. Pairwise subsampling led to the expectation that sequencing depth would affect the degree of clonotype sharing among donors. Sharing across four donors was observed for about 5% of naive CD4, under 4% of naive CD8, 2.3% of memory CD4, and 0.4% of memory CD8 clonotypes. Rarefaction of sorted-subset datasets indicated incomplete sequencing despite the large sequencing depth. Sampling was restricted to blood, and TCR repertoires in tissues likely differ from the TCR repertoires found in blood. Higher generation probabilities were observed for clonotypes shared by all four sorted-subset donors than for non-shared clonotypes. Estimated clonotype richness was generally larger for naive than for memory subsets.

CDR1 and CDR2 were assigned from the germline V gene (reference sequence) as SGHKS and YYEKEE. The CDR3 sequence holds 14 residues, the cysteine and phenylalanine included. The entry retains the CDR3 DNA only, 42 bases that are in frame from base 1. The donors were healthy, HIV-negative adults who had no recently reported acute infections or vaccinations. Only Caucasian adults living in Nashville, Tennessee, USA were represented among the donors. CD4+ T cells were enriched by magnetic negative selection, after which naive cells were positively selected on CD45RA and the negative fraction was taken as the memory subset. Blood was collected by leukapheresis, and PBMCs were isolated by Ficoll-Histopaque density gradient centrifugation and then cryopreserved in liquid nitrogen vapor phase. Analytical flow cytometry was used to check the purity and quantity of each magnetically sorted T cell population. Genomic DNA was isolated from each sorted fraction and quantified by UV absorbance on a Nanodrop 2000c.

Details on this clone: Its antigen is still unknown. Sequence at one end of the junction differs from germline and may be a read error.

TCR CDR3 regions were amplified from genomic DNA by multiplex PCR using the deep immunoSEQ assay. Genomic DNA extracted from each cell subset was distributed evenly over all wells of several immunoSEQ 96-well plates, and each plate served as one replicate. For sorted subsets, approximately 190 ng genomic DNA, equal to approximately 30,000 T cell genomes, was loaded into each replicate PCR. Purified libraries were quantified with a Qubit 3.0 fluorometer, sized on a Bioanalyzer 2100, and re-quantified with the KAPA Library Quantification kit. Each immunoSEQ 96-well plate was sequenced on its own single-read 150-cycle Illumina NextSeq 550 flow cell. In the source study's methods: Because the immunoSEQ output held only junctional sequences and lacked quality scores, the filtering could not match the filtering applied to full-length reads. To assign V/J genes and CDR3, sequences were annotated using PyIR, a Python wrapper for IgBLAST v1.9, with IMGT germline references. Reads with weak V/J assignments (E-value above 1e-6), missing CDR3, stop codons, out-of-frame junctions, or ambiguous translated residues were removed. V3J clonotypes were defined by identical inferred V gene, J gene, and CDR3 amino acid sequence. To compute the percentage overlap between repertoires, the number of shared unique clonotypes was divided by the size of the smaller repertoire. RTK rarefaction, the Chao1 estimator, and Recon v2.1 estimates of unobserved clonotypes were used to assess repertoire richness. Generation probabilities for all TCRbeta clonotypes obtained by the gDNA method from a few donors were computed using OLGA. Imported from immuneACCESS, the table was reduced by TCRdb to in-frame sequences with V and J called. These copies leave out some clones; in studies compared against another copy, an unresolved V gene accounts for under half, and the cause of the remainder is not known. D and trimming were read from the DNA, whereas the V and J calls and clone size are those reported in that table. This sample holds 980,000 or so clones; approximately 76% were observed only once. The top ten constitute about 1.5% of the sample.

The sequence derives from a man aged 18 to 30 in good health. The rearrangement joined TRBV5-5 to TRBJ1-6, and 9 bases in between align with TRBD1. Specimen: memory CD4+ T cells sorted from blood. The sample's cell subset or site, from its label and the paper: CD45RA-negative fraction. The nucleotide sequence reads TGTGCCAGCACCTTGACAGGGGGTAACTCACCCCTCCACTTT. Its protein product is CASTLTGGNSPLHF.